A selection of T cell receptor beta chains follows, all from one sample in a study of T cell clones after liver transplantation. TCRdb's copy holds only in-frame clones and misses some; the assay was immunoSEQ multiplex PCR. The sample consists of 5,000 or so clones, just over 30% of them appearing once. For these TCRs, the target antigens are not known. The sequencing input was CD4+ T cells from cultured PBMCs. Receptor source: a human patient who received a liver transplant. Some T cells may be provided by the graft donor. Both conserved end residues are part of each CDR3. The D gene is left open where the match is weak. For some rows the clone size is stated as once, few or many, or as a class when expanded; others skip it.

>NA|TRBJ2-1|TRBV6-6|TRBD2
TGTGCCAGCAGAAATAGCGGGAGGGGCGAGCAGTTCTTC
CASRNSGRGEQFF
>NA|TRBJ1-1|TRBV15|TRBD1
TGTGCCACCAGCAGAGGCAGGGGGTCGGGTTTGGGCACTGAAGCTTTCTTT
CATSRGRGSGLGTEAFF
>NA|TRBJ2-1|TRBV12-1|NA
TGTGCCAGCAGCCCTTTAGCGGGGGGCCCCGGTGAGCAGTTCTTC
CASSPLAGGPGEQFF
>NA|TRBJ1-5|TRBV15|TRBD1
TGTGCCCCAGGGGGTCCCTGCAATCAGCCCCAGCATTTT
CAPGGPCNQPQHF
>few|TRBJ1-2|TRBV28|NA
TGTGCCAGCAGCCCCCCGTCTGAGGGGTATGGCTACACCTTC
CASSPPSEGYGYTF
>medium-sized|TRBJ2-7|TRBV2|TRBD1
TGTGCCAGCAGGCCGGGACAGCCCTACGAGCAGTACTTC
CASRPGQPYEQYF
>few|TRBJ2-2|TRBV5-6|NA
TGTGCCAGCAGCTACAGGCCCGGGGAGCTGTTTTTT
CASSYRPGELFF
>once|TRBJ2-3|TRBV4-2|TRBD2
TGTGCCAGCAGCCACTCTCCGACTAGCGGGAGGGCCGGGGCAGATACGCAGTATTTT
CASSHSPTSGRAGADTQYF
>medium-sized|TRBJ2-1|TRBV7-8|TRBD2
TGTGCCAGCAGCCTAAGGACTAGCGGGTTTAATGAGCAGTTCTTC
CASSLRTSGFNEQFF
>NA|TRBJ2-2|TRBV10-3|NA
TGTGCCATCAACTCGACGCCGGAGGGGGAGCTGTTTTTT
CAINSTPEGELFF
>few|TRBJ2-1|TRBV18|NA
TGTGCCAGCTCACCACAGTTTTCCCAATCGGGCTCAGAGCAGTTCTTC
CASSPQFSQSGSEQFF
>NA|TRBJ2-3|TRBV6-6|NA
TGTGCCAGCATCGGCAGTAGCACAGATACGCAGTATTTT
CASIGSSTDTQYF
>NA|TRBJ2-1|TRBV29-1|TRBD2
TGCAGCGCAACTCAGGGACTAGCGGGGGTTGGTGAGCAGTTCTTC
CSATQGLAGVGEQFF
>NA|TRBJ2-6|TRBV2|NA
TGTGCCAGCAGTGCGTCCAAGGGTAGGGGCGGACAGTCTGGGGCCAACGTCCTGACTTTC
CASSASKGRGGQSGANVLTF
>NA|TRBJ1-2|TRBV5-1|NA
TGTGCCAGCAGCTTGGGAGTTTCCTACGGCTACACCTTC
CASSLGVSYGYTF
>NA|TRBJ1-5|TRBV2|NA
TGTGCCAGGGGGGGTAGGGATAGCAATCAGCCCCAGCATTTT
CARGGRDSNQPQHF
>medium-sized|TRBJ2-3|TRBV4-3|NA
TGCGCCAGCAGCCAAGGAGGTGTCAATAGGGGAGATACGCAGTATTTT
CASSQGGVNRGDTQYF
>NA|TRBJ1-2|TRBV11-3|NA
TGTGCCAGCAGCACCCCTGGTGGGTTTTGGGGCTACACCTTC
CASSTPGGFWGYTF
>NA|TRBJ2-5|TRBV2|TRBD1
TGTGCCAGCAGCGAGGACAGGGTAGGAGGGACCCAGTACTTC
CASSEDRVGGTQYF
>few|TRBJ1-1|TRBV28|NA
TGTGCCAGCATCTCAGAGGGGCTACAGGGCCTGGCTGAAGCTTTCTTT
CASISEGLQGLAEAFF
>NA|TRBJ2-2|TRBV27|NA
TGTGCCAGCAGTTTTGGGCGGGTTAACACCGGGGAGCTGTTTTTT
CASSFGRVNTGELFF
>NA|TRBJ2-7|TRBV29-1|NA
TGCAGCGCCTTGACAGGCCCCTACGAGCAGTACTTC
CSALTGPYEQYF
>few|TRBJ1-6|TRBV14|TRBD1
TGTGCCAGCAGCCAAGATGACAGGGGTTCACCCCTCCACTTT
CASSQDDRGSPLHF
>NA|TRBJ2-1|TRBV13|TRBD2
TGTGCCAGCAGTGAAGCGAGAGAAGCGGGAGAGCAGTTCTTC
CASSEAREAGEQFF
>NA|TRBJ1-5|TRBV18|TRBD1
TGTGCCAGCTCCCCGGGACAGAATCAGCCCCAGCATTTT
CASSPGQNQPQHF
>NA|TRBJ2-1|TRBV7-8|NA
TGTGCCAGCAGCCCCCAACTGACCGATCTTCCAGATGAGCAGTTCTTC
CASSPQLTDLPDEQFF
>NA|TRBJ2-7|TRBV5-1|NA
TGCGCCAGCAGACGACGACAGGACCGACCCTACGAGCAGTACTTC
CASRRRQDRPYEQYF
>medium-sized|TRBJ2-4|TRBV6-1|NA
TGTGCCAGCAGTGGGTTGAACATTCAGTACTTC
CASSGLNIQYF
>few|TRBJ1-4|TRBV25-1|TRBD1
TGTGCCAGCAGTGAAGCGAACAGGGGGGCTGAAAAACTGTTTTTT
CASSEANRGAEKLFF
>NA|TRBJ1-5|TRBV11-1|NA
TGTGCCAGCAGCTTATACGGCAGTGAGGGGAATCAGCCCCAGCATTTT
CASSLYGSEGNQPQHF
>NA|TRBJ1-5|TRBV6-1|NA
TGTGCCAGCAGTCTGACAGCCCTTCAGCCCCAGCATTTT
CASSLTALQPQHF
>NA|TRBJ2-2|TRBV11-3|NA
TGTGCCAGCAGCTGGTCGGGGTTATTGGGGTCAGCCGGGGAGCTGTTTTTT
CASSWSGLLGSAGELFF
>NA|TRBJ1-5|TRBV6-1|NA
TGTGCCAGCAGTAGGGGGGTGGGTAGCAATCAGCCCCAGCATTTT
CASSRGVGSNQPQHF
>NA|TRBJ1-2|TRBV6-5|NA
TGTGCCAGCAGAACAGACAGGAACTATGGCTACACCTTC
CASRTDRNYGYTF
>NA|TRBJ2-5|TRBV9|NA
TGTGCCAGCAGCACCTTTGGGACGCCACAAGAGACCCAGTACTTC
CASSTFGTPQETQYF
>NA|TRBJ2-2|TRBV2|TRBD2
TGTGCCAGCAGACGACTAGCGGGAGAGGTTGACCCCGGGGAGCTGTTTTTT
CASRRLAGEVDPGELFF
>NA|TRBJ1-3|TRBV7-2|NA
TGTGCCAGCAGTACACTACCCGGAAACACCATATATTTT
CASSTLPGNTIYF
>NA|TRBJ2-2|TRBV2|TRBD2
TGTGCCAGCAGGGCAACTAGCGGGAGCACCGGGGAGCTGTTTTTT
CASRATSGSTGELFF
>NA|TRBJ2-5|TRBV7-2|NA
TGTGCCAGCAGCCCCCCCGGACTTAGGATCGTGGAGACCCAGTACTTC
CASSPPGLRIVETQYF
>NA|TRBJ1-5|TRBV7-2|TRBD1
TGTGCCAGCAGCCAAGATAGGACAGGGAAGCAGCCCCAGCATTTT
CASSQDRTGKQPQHF
>medium-sized|TRBJ1-6|TRBV18|NA
TGTGCCAGCTCACCAGGGGCCTATAATTCACCCCTCCACTTT
CASSPGAYNSPLHF
>few|TRBJ2-5|TRBV5-1|NA
TGCGCCAGCAGCTCCCGACCGATTCAAGAGACCCAGTACTTC
CASSSRPIQETQYF
>NA|TRBJ2-3|TRBV6-1|TRBD2
TGTGCCAGCAGTGACTTTGGGACTAGCGGCGGCTGGGGGGATACGCAGTATTTT
CASSDFGTSGGWGDTQYF
>medium-sized|TRBJ2-3|TRBV2|NA
TGTGCCAGCAGTGAAAGTCAGCGCACAGATACGCAGTATTTT
CASSESQRTDTQYF
>medium-sized|TRBJ2-5|TRBV6-1|NA
TGTGCCACTCAACCCGTCGCTCCTGAAGCCGAGACCCAGTACTTC
CATQPVAPEAETQYF
>NA|TRBJ2-4|TRBV28|TRBD2
TGTGCCAGCAGTCCAGCGGGAGGGCTAGCCAAAAACATTCAGTACTTC
CASSPAGGLAKNIQYF
>NA|TRBJ2-6|TRBV2|TRBD1
TGTGCCACCTCGGGACAGGGGGCAGCTGGGGCCAACGTCCTGACTTTC
CATSGQGAAGANVLTF